This T cell receptor (beta chain) was obtained from a study of liver allograft versus peripheral blood T cells. Study information: Graft-liver T cell receptor repertoires were compared against recipient peripheral blood repertoires.

TCRdb redid the calling of the reads with MiXCR, one entry per CDR3 protein. Among around 11,000 distinct CDR3 sequences listed, 20% to 25% were seen once. Study findings and constraints: Reportedly, the T cell receptor repertoires inside liver allografts were not the same as those in peripheral blood.

This clonotype was picked up a small number of times. The antigen remains unidentified. CDR3 length: 12 amino acids. Looked up from germline, CDR1 is LNHDA and CDR2 is SQIVND (reference sequence). Trimming stripped 6 bases from V and 5 bases from J, with 10 bases between. This clonotype was sampled from a human patient who had a liver transplant. Some T cells may originate from the graft donor. The J gene is TRBJ1-2, the V gene TRBV19, with D perhaps matching TRBD1 (5 bases). The chain's CDR3 is CASRGDGYGYTF. As DNA, the CDR3 is TGTGCCAGTAGGGGGGACGGGTATGGCTACACCTTC.